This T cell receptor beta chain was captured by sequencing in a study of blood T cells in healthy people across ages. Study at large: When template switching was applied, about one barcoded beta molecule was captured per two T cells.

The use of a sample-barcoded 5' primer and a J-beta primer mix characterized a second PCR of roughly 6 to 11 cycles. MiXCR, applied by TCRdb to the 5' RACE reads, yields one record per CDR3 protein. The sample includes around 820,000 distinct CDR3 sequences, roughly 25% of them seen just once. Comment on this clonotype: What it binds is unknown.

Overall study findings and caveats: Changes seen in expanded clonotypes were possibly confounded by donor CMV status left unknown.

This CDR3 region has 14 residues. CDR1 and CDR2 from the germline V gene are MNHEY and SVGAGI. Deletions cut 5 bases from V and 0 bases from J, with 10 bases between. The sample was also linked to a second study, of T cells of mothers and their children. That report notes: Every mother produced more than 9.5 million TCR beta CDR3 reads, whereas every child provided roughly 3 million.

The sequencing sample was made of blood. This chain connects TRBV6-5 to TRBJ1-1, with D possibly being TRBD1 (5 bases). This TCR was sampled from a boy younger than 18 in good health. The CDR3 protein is CASSRGTLNTEAFF. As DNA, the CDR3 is TGTGCCAGCAGTCGCGGGACGCTGAACACTGAAGCTTTCTTT.